This T cell receptor beta chain was found in a study of shared clonotypes between healthy human individuals. This CDR3 comprises 13 residues. Germline-derived CDR1 and CDR2 are SGHVS and FNYEAQ. After removal of 4 bases from V and 5 bases from J, the junction contained 5 bases not matched to a gene. For this clone: The antigen is unknown.

Authors' methods: ImmunoSEQ supplied junction-only sequences lacking quality scores, so filtering was different. Generated by immunoSEQ multiplex PCR, the TCRdb table keeps only in-frame clones and is missing some. Clone size and V and J calls were adopted from that table, with D and trimming inferred from the DNA. This repertoire shows roughly 650,000 clones, about 96% found once; its top ten account for 0.095% to 0.13%. Naive CD8 cells lacked CD45RO, underwent positive selection for CCR7 and left out terminally differentiated effector memory CD45RA+ cells. The donors, all of them Caucasian adults, lived in Nashville, Tennessee. Points from the study as a whole: Non-shared clonotypes had lower generation probabilities than those shared by all four donors.

Sequencing was done on a sample of naive CD8+ T cells sorted from blood. The chain joins TRBV7-6 to TRBJ2-7, with 7 nucleotides matching TRBD1. The sequence derives from a woman aged 25 to 39 in good health. CDR3: CASSSTGSDEQYF. The CDR3 region has the DNA TGTGCCAGCAGCTCGACAGGGAGCGACGAGCAGTACTTC.